This TCR beta chain came from a study of blood T cell repertoires in COVID-19. Study-level information: The samples span acute and convalescent COVID-19 from the United States, Italy and Spain. PBMCs, B-cell-depleted T cells, or T cells were the source of the cDNA or gDNA that made up the material.

CDR3 length equals 12 residues. V was cut by 6 bases and J by 5 bases, with 8 bases left in between. In the authors' workflow: Using reference gene primer amplification, nucleated cell counts were estimated. Only in-frame clones appear in the TCRdb table, and some are missing; sequencing was by immunoSEQ multiplex PCR. V, J and clone size were drawn from that table, and D and trimming were deduced from the DNA. This table holds a few hundred thousand clones, around 86% found once. The V call is TRBV12-3 or TRBV12-4, the J call TRBJ1-5; no clear D. Sequenced sample: peripheral blood. The receptor's source is a man aged 18 to 30 with active or convalescent COVID-19. The CDR3 DNA is TGTGCCAGCAGCCATAGTGATCAGCCCCAGCATTTT. It encodes CASSHSDQPQHF.